This T cell receptor beta chain was recorded in a study of T cells in narcolepsy. Here immunoSEQ multiplex PCR was the method, and the copy in TCRdb shows in-frame clones only, minus some. This sample has 30,000 to 35,000 clones, with 65% to 85% found just once. In the case of this clone: Its target is not known.

Study observations and caveats: Blood of same and different patients, but not healthy controls, reportedly held recurring autoreactive clonotypes. HCRT-specific and TRIB2-specific autoreactive clonotypes appeared among same-patient CSF and blood CD4+ clonotypes.

The sequenced sample consisted of memory (CD45RA-) CD4+ T cells from blood. The clonotype was recovered from a human donor in good health.

CDR3 in amino acids: CATSKRTGASNQPQHF. CDR3 nucleotides: TGTGCCACCAGCAAGAGGACTGGGGCGAGCAATCAGCCCCAGCATTTT. The chain couples TRBV15 to TRBJ1-5, with D possibly TRBD1 on 5 matching bases. The germline V gene has CDR1 LNHNV and CDR2 YYDKDF (reference sequence). Trimming left V 4 bases short and J 1 base short, with 14 bases between. The CDR3 totals 16 residues.